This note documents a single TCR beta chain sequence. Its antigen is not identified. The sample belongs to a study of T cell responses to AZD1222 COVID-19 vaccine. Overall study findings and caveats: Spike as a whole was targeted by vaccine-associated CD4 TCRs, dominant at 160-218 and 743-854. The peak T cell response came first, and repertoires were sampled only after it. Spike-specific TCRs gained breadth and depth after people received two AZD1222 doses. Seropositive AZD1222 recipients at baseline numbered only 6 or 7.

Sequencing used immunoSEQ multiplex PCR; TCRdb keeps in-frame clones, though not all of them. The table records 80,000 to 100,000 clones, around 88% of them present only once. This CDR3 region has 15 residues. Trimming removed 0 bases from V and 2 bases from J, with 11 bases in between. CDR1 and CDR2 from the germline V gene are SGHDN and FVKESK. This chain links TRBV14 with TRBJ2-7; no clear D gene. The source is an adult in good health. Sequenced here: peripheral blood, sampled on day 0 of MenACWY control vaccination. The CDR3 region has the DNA TGTGCCAGCAGCCAAGAGGAAGCCCTCCCCTACGAGCAGTACTTC. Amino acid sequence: CASSQEEALPYEQYF.